This T cell receptor (beta chain) was identified in a study of T cell responses to AZD1222 COVID-19 vaccine. Combined were second doses at about 4 or about 12 weeks. CDR1 and CDR2 (germline): MDHEN, SYDVKM. Trimming pared 6 bases from V and 3 bases from J, leaving 14 bases between. The CDR3 loop spans 14 amino acids. This clone was picked up a small number of times. This table comes from immunoSEQ multiplex PCR, and its TCRdb copy is limited to in-frame clones, with some not included. The sample carries about 110,000 clones, 87% recorded once. This receptor was obtained from an adult who received the AZD1222 COVID-19 vaccine. The V gene is TRBV28, the J gene TRBJ1-1, with D possibly matching TRBD1 (6 bases). Sequences were derived from peripheral blood, sampled 28 days after the second AZD1222 dose. Here the CDR3 reads CASSLRSGDTEAFF. CDR3 nucleotides: TGTGCCAGCAGCCTTCGGTCAGGGGACACTGAAGCTTTCTTT.